The 23 T cell receptor beta chains below all came from one sample that was sequenced in a study of a mutant IDH1 vaccine in newly diagnosed glioma. Antigens for these TCRs are unknown. Generated by immunoSEQ multiplex PCR, the TCRdb table keeps only in-frame clones and is missing some. The sample lists about 48,000 clones; 65% to 85% were seen once. Time point described: week 35, safety follow-up. In the vaccine, a single dose held 300 ug of the mutant IDH1 20-mer peptide, along with topical imiquimod. The source material was PBMCs, sampled from a glioma patient whose treatment included an IDH1 peptide vaccine. Source of these receptors: a man aged 35 to 55 with glioma.

The chain joins TRBV4-1 to TRBJ1-1, with D tentatively TRBD1 (6 bases). V lost 0 bases and J lost 10, with 12 bases in between. The CDR3 consists of 13 residues. CDR1 and CDR2 from the germline V gene are MGHRA and YSYEKL. The CDR3 region has the DNA TGCGCCAGCAGCCAAGACGGGGGCCGGGGAGCTTTCTTT. Protein: CASSQDGGRGAFF.

The chain links TRBV18 to TRBJ2-5; D is unclear. The germline V gene encodes CDR1 KGHSH and CDR2 LQKENI. CDR3 length: 12 residues. The V end was cut by 3 bases, the J end by 5 bases, with 7 bases between. CDR3 region: CASSPVGETQYF. The CDR3 DNA follows: TGTGCCAGCTCACCGGTAGGGGAGACCCAGTACTTC.

This sequence joins TRBV2 and TRBJ1-1; D possibly corresponds to TRBD1 (6 bases). The CDR3 consists of 14 residues. Per germline, CDR1 SNHLY and CDR2 FYNNEI. V was clipped by 6 bases and J by 5 bases, with 16 bases between them. DNA of the CDR3: TGTGCCAGCAGGGGGGCGGCTAGGGGAACTGAAGCTTTCTTT. Residues: CASRGAARGTEAFF.

The chain carries TRBV6-5 and TRBJ1-2; D not resolved. Trimming cost V 1 base and J 2 bases, with 8 bases left between them. The CDR3 covers 14 residues. In germline, CDR1 is MNHEY, CDR2 SVGAGI. This CDR3 reads CASSYFSTNYGYTF. Written as DNA, the CDR3 is TGTGCCAGCAGTTACTTTTCCACCAACTATGGCTACACCTTC.

The rearrangement links TRBV13 to TRBJ2-3, with D possibly matching TRBD2 (7 bases). Germline V gives CDR1 PRHDT, CDR2 FYEKMQ (reference sequence). This CDR3 has 16 residues. V gave up 4 bases and J gave up 0 bases, with 14 bases separating them. CDR3 bases: TGTGCCAGCAGCTGGAGTGCGGGGGCAAGCACAGATACGCAGTATTTT. It yields the protein CASSWSAGASTDTQYF.

The CDR3 coding sequence is TGTGCCAGCAGTTACTCGAACAGCCCCCGGGAGACCCAGTACTTC. Protein sequence: CASSYSNSPRETQYF. The chain carries TRBV6-5 and TRBJ2-5; no clear D gene. V dropped 0 bases and J dropped 5 bases, with 13 bases sitting between them. The CDR3 loop spans 15 amino acids. Germline lookup yields CDR1 MNHEY and CDR2 SVGAGI.

The gene calls are TRBV19 and TRBJ1-1, with D possibly TRBD1 on 6 matching bases. V lost 5 bases and J lost 0, with 7 bases in between. This CDR3 has 13 residues. Germline lookup yields CDR1 LNHDA and CDR2 SQIVND (reference sequence). Here the CDR3 DNA reads TGTGCCAGTAGTCAGGGGTTGAACACTGAAGCTTTCTTT. It encodes CASSQGLNTEAFF.

This sequence joins TRBV9 and TRBJ2-7; TRBD1 aligns across 8 bases. Germline assignment: CDR1 SGDLS and CDR2 YYNGEE. V was pared by 5 bases and J by 5 bases, with 3 bases of the junction left unmatched. CDR3 length: 12 amino acids. The CDR3 here is CASRGQGHEQYF. CDR3 in DNA: TGTGCCAGCAGAGGACAGGGTCACGAGCAGTACTTC. Combining the CDR3 with reference TRBV9 and TRBJ2-7 gives the whole variable domain DSGVTQTPKHLITATGQRVTLRCSPRSGDLSVYWYQQSLDQGLQFLIQYYNGEERAKGNILERFSAQQFPDLHSELNLSSLELGDSALYFCASRGQGHEQYFGPGTRLTVT.

This clone was counted a few times. V is TRBV30 and J is TRBJ1-1; D is undetermined. The CDR3 sequence is 11 residues long. Germline CDR1 GTSNPN, CDR2 SVGIG (reference sequence). Trimming pared 5 bases from V and 0 bases from J, leaving 4 bases between. In DNA form, the CDR3 reads TGTGCCTGGGACATGAACACTGAAGCTTTCTTT. It yields the protein CAWDMNTEAFF.

V usage is TRBV19 and J usage is TRBJ2-7, with D perhaps TRBD1 or TRBD2 (5 bases each). The germline V and J ends were trimmed by 7 bases and 4 bases, with 17 bases remaining between them. CDR3 length: 14 amino acids. The germline V gene has CDR1 LNHDA and CDR2 SQIVND (reference sequence). CDR3 sequence: CASNRDHWAYEQYF. CDR3 DNA: TGTGCCAGTAACCGGGACCATTGGGCATACGAGCAGTACTTC.

The rearrangement links TRBV7-9 to TRBJ1-4; 9 bases are shared with TRBD1. From germline, CDR1 is SEHNR and CDR2 FQNEAQ (reference sequence). CDR3 length: 15 amino acids. J was trimmed by 7 bases and V by 4 bases; bases with no gene match: 7. The chain's CDR3 is CASSSGTGIGEKLFF. In DNA form, the CDR3 reads TGTGCCAGCAGCTCCGGGACAGGGATTGGTGAAAAACTGTTTTTT.

This sequence joins TRBV4-1 and TRBJ1-4, with D perhaps matching TRBD1 (6 bases). The germline V gene has CDR1 MGHRA and CDR2 YSYEKL. The CDR3 sequence is 17 residues long. Deletions cut 0 bases from V and 3 bases from J, with 14 bases between. In DNA form, the CDR3 reads TGCGCCAGCAGCCAAGACGTCCAGACAGGAGCTAATGAAAAACTGTTTTTT. Its protein product is CASSQDVQTGANEKLFF.

The genes are TRBV6-5 and TRBJ2-7; D remains ambiguous. Germline-derived CDR1 and CDR2 are MNHEY and SVGAGI. The CDR3 runs to 11 residues. The V end was cut by 6 bases, the J end by 3 bases, with 6 bases between. The CDR3 DNA reads TGTGCCAGCAGCCCCAGCTACGAGCAGTACTTC. It encodes CASSPSYEQYF.

This clone was detected once. The V call is TRBV19, the J call TRBJ1-5; 9 bases map to TRBD1. CDR3 length: 16 residues. The junction had 10 bases not matched to a gene; V was cut back by 5 bases and J by 5 bases. The germline CDR1 and CDR2 sequences are LNHDA and SQIVND (reference sequence). CDR3 nucleotides: TGTGCCAGTAGTGCTCCCGAGACAGGGGGAGATCAGCCCCAGCATTTT. It is translated as CASSAPETGGDQPQHF.

The chain joins TRBV6-6 to TRBJ2-3; 13 bases are a match to TRBD2. Germline CDR1 reads MNHNY; CDR2 reads SVGAGI (reference sequence). The CDR3 has 16 residues. V gave up 6 bases and J gave up 2 bases; unmatched junction bases: 5. CDR3 DNA: TGTGCCAGCAGCATCGGACTAGCGGGGGCCACAGATACGCAGTATTTT. Residues: CASSIGLAGATDTQYF.

CDR3 sequence: CASTGLPNYGYTF. In nucleotides, the CDR3 is TGTGCCAGCACGGGGCTCCCAAACTATGGCTACACCTTC. The chain links TRBV7-9 to TRBJ1-2; D may be TRBD1 (5 bases). V was trimmed by 7 bases and J by 2 bases, leaving 11 bases between them. Germline CDR1 SEHNR, CDR2 FQNEAQ (reference sequence). The CDR3 has 13 amino acids.

This chain links TRBV6-1 with TRBJ2-7, with 8 bases fitting TRBD2. J was trimmed by 0 bases and V by 2 bases; bases with no gene match: 3. The CDR3 extends over 15 amino acids. Germline V gene data show CDR1 as MNHNS and CDR2 as SASEGT. The CDR3 region is CASSELAGVSYEQYF. CDR3 nucleotide sequence: TGTGCCAGCAGTGAACTAGCGGGTGTCTCCTACGAGCAGTACTTC.

The chain employs TRBV7-8 and TRBJ2-2; no clear D. CDR3 length: 13 residues. Trimming cost V 5 bases and J 2 bases, with 6 bases left between them. Germline V lookup: CDR1 SGHVS, CDR2 FQNEAQ. The CDR3, as DNA: TGTGCCAGCAGCCATAGTAACACCGGGGAGCTGTTTTTT. This gives the protein CASSHSNTGELFF.

The chain combines TRBV11-2 with TRBJ1-1, with D unresolved. The CDR3 contains 16 residues. The V gene's germline CDR1 is SGHAT and CDR2 FQNNGV. V was trimmed by 0 bases and J by 7 bases, leaving 18 bases between them. The DNA for the CDR3 is TGTGCCAGCAGCTTAGAGGCGGGGAGCCTAACGGGTGAAGCTTTCTTT. It is translated as CASSLEAGSLTGEAFF. Looking up the rest from reference TRBV11-2 and TRBJ1-1 gives the full variable domain: EAGVAQSPRYKIIEKRQSVAFWCNPISGHATLYWYQQILGQGPKLLIQFQNNGVVDDSQLPKDRFSAERLKGVDSTLKIQPAKLEDSAVYLCASSLEAGSLTGEAFFGQGTRLTVV.

In this sample, this clone turned up a few times. The gene calls are TRBV7-9 and TRBJ2-5; possibly TRBD1 for D (6 bases). V gave up 2 bases and J gave up 5 bases, with 12 bases separating them. This CDR3 spans 14 amino acids. Germline CDR1 and CDR2: SEHNR and FQNEAQ (reference sequence). This CDR3 is CASSLSVGGETQYF. As DNA, the CDR3 is TGTGCCAGCAGCTTATCGGTAGGGGGTGAGACCCAGTACTTC.

V usage is TRBV14 and J usage is TRBJ2-5; D call uncertain. This CDR3 is built from 12 residues. Looked up from germline, CDR1 is SGHDN and CDR2 is FVKESK. The ends were cut back, 0 bases at V and 9 bases at J, with 8 bases in the middle. CDR3 sequence (DNA): TGTGCCAGCAGCCAAGATACCTACGCCCAGTACTTC. It translates to CASSQDTYAQYF.

The gene calls are TRBV4-2 and TRBJ1-4; D remains unclear. The germline V gene has CDR1 LGHNA and CDR2 YNFKEQ. V was cut by 0 bases and J by 0 bases, with 5 bases left in between. The CDR3 is made up of 15 amino acids. CDR3 in DNA: TGTGCCAGCAGCCAAGACAGAACAACTAATGAAAAACTGTTTTTT. Encoded protein: CASSQDRTTNEKLFF.

CDR3 amino acids: CASSVFPTSGGQETQYF. The CDR3 DNA reads as TGTGCCAGCAGCGTATTTCCGACTAGCGGGGGGCAAGAGACCCAGTACTTC. This chain uses TRBV27 with TRBJ2-5, with 13 bases aligning to TRBD2. This CDR3 is 17 amino acids long. Looked up from germline, CDR1 is MNHEY and CDR2 is SMNVEV (reference sequence). The J segment lost 2 bases and the V segment lost 6 bases, leaving 9 bases of the junction unmatched.